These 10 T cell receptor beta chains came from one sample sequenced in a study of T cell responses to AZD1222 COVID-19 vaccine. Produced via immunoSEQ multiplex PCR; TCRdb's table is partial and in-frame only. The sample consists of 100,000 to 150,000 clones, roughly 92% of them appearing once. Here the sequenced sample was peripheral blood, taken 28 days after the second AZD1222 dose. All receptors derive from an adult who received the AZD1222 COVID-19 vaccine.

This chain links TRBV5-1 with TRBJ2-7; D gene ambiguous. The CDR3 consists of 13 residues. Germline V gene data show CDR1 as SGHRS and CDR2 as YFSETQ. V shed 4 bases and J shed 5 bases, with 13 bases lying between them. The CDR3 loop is CASSTLPYDEQYF. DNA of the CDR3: TGCGCCAGCAGCACGTTACCCTATGACGAGCAGTACTTC.

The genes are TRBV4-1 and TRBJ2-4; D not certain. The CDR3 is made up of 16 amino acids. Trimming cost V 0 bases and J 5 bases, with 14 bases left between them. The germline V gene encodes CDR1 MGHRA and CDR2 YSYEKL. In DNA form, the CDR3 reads TGCGCCAGCAGCCAAGATCACTTGCTACACGAAAACATTCAGTACTTC. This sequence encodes CASSQDHLLHENIQYF.

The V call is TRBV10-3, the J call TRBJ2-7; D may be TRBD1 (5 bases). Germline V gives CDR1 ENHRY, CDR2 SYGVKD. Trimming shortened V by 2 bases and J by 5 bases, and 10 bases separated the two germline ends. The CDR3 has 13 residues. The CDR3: CAISETGLDEQYF. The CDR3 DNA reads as TGTGCCATCAGTGAGACAGGTTTAGACGAGCAGTACTTC.

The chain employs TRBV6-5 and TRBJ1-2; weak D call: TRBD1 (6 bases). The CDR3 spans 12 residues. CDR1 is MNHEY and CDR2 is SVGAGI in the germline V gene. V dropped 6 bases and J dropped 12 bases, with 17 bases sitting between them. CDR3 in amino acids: CASRGGGRDNTF. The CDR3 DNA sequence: TGTGCCAGCAGGGGGGGAGGCAGGGACAACACCTTC.

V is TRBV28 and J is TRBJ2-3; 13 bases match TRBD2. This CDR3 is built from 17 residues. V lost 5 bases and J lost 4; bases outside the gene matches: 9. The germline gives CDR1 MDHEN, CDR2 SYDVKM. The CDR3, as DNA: TGTGCCAGCAGTCGCCCTAGGACTAGCGGGAGCGCAGATACGCAGTATTTT. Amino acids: CASSRPRTSGSADTQYF.

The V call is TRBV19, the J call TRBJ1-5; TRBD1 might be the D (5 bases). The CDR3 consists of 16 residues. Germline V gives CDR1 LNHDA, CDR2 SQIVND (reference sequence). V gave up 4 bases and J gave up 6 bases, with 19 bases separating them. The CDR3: CASSTALGGAPQPQHF. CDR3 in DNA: TGTGCCAGTAGTACCGCCCTAGGAGGGGCGCCTCAGCCCCAGCATTTT.

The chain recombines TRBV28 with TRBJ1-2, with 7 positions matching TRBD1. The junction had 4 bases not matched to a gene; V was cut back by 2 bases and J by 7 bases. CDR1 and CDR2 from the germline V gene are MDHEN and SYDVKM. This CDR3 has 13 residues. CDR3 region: CASSLAQGGGYTF. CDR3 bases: TGTGCCAGCAGTTTAGCGCAGGGGGGTGGCTACACCTTC.

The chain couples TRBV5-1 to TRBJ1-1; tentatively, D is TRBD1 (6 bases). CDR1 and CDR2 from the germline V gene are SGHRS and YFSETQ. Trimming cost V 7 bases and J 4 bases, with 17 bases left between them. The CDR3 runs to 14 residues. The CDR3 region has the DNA TGCGCCAGCTTAAGTCCCGGGGGCTTCACTGAAGCTTTCTTT. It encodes CASLSPGGFTEAFF.

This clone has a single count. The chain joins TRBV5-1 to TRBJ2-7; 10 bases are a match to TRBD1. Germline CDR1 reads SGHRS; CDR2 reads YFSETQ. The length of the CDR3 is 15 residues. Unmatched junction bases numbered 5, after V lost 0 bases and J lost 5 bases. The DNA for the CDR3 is TGCGCCAGCAGCTTGGTGGGGGGACAGGGGAACGAGCAGTACTTC. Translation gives CASSLVGGQGNEQYF.

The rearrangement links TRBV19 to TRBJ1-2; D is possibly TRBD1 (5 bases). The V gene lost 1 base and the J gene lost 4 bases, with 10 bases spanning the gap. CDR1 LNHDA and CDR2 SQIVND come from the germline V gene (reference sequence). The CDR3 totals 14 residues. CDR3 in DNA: TGTGCCAGTAGTATAGGCTGGGACCGCTATGGCTACACCTTC. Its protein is CASSIGWDRYGYTF.